The 17 T cell receptor beta chains below come from one sample, sequenced in a study of T-cell memory formation after mild COVID-19. One entry per CDR3 protein, called by TCRdb with MiXCR from the 5' RACE reads. This table has 300,000 to 400,000 distinct CDR3 sequences, over 10% appearing once. Sequenced input: PBMCs or a T cell subset sorted from them (not recorded which). Receptor source: a man aged 18 to 30 who had mild COVID-19 (a few samples of this study predate the infection). Cell type and time point are not known.

The V gene is TRBV9, the J gene TRBJ2-3; 7 bases are shared with TRBD1. Germline trimming cut 3 bases from V and 4 bases from J; bases unmatched to any gene: 5. The CDR3 runs to 14 residues. The germline gives CDR1 SGDLS, CDR2 YYNGEE. The CDR3 is CASSANRGPDTQYF. CDR3 DNA sequence: TGTGCCAGCAGCGCGAACAGGGGTCCAGATACGCAGTATTTT.

CDR3 bases: TGTGCCAGCAGCGTAGACCCGGGGGGGCAGCCCCAGCATTTT. Its protein is CASSVDPGGQPQHF. The V and J genes are TRBV9 and TRBJ1-5, with D possibly TRBD1 on 5 matching bases. The CDR3 consists of 14 residues. Germline V CDR1 and CDR2: SGDLS, YYNGEE. Trimming removed 0 bases at V and 7 bases at J, with 11 bases between.

This chain connects TRBV29-1 to TRBJ2-1, with D possibly TRBD2 on 5 matching bases. The CDR3 is 15 amino acids. Germline values: CDR1 SQVTM, CDR2 ANQGSEA. V lost 3 bases and J 2 bases, leaving 14 bases between the germline ends. CDR3 bases: TGCAGCGTTGAGAGCGGCGCTAGCACCTACAATGAGCAGTTCTTC. Translated, it gives CSVESGASTYNEQFF.

This clonotype was recorded once. The V call is TRBV7-9, the J call TRBJ2-7; 10 bases are shared with TRBD1. Germline V gives CDR1 SEHNR, CDR2 FQNEAQ (reference sequence). The CDR3 sequence is 15 residues long. CDR3 coding DNA: TGTGCCATCAGCGCCCCGGGACAGGGGTCCTACGAGCAGTACGTC. Its translation: CAISAPGQGSYEQYV.

This chain joins TRBV7-3 and TRBJ2-1; no definite D call. The CDR3 length is 13 residues. With 4 bases removed from V and 5 bases from J, the gap between germline ends came to 9 bases. Germline V gene lookup returns CDR1 SGHTA and CDR2 FQGTGA. In nucleotides, the CDR3 is TGTGCCAGCAGCTGGGTTCCCGACAATGAGCAGTTCTTC. Its translation is CASSWVPDNEQFF. Combining the CDR3 with reference TRBV7-3 and TRBJ2-1 gives the whole variable domain GAGVSQTPSNKVTEKGKYVELRCDPISGHTALYWYRQSLGQGPEFLIYFQGTGAADDSGLPNDRFFAVRPEGSVSTLKIQRTERGDSAVYLCASSWVPDNEQFFGPGTRLTVL.

This clonotype was seen many times. The chain couples TRBV7-9 to TRBJ2-2, with D maybe TRBD2 (5 bases). Germline V gives CDR1 SEHNR, CDR2 FQNEAQ (reference sequence). This CDR3 region has 16 residues. V was clipped by 5 bases and J by 5 bases, with 18 bases between them. The CDR3 region is CASSLRETFGTGELFF. CDR3 nucleotides: TGTGCCAGCAGCCTCCGGGAAACCTTTGGGACCGGGGAGCTGTTTTTT.

This clonotype was detected only a few times. This chain connects TRBV6-5 to TRBJ1-3, with no clear D. Between the trimmed V and J ends, which lost 7 bases and 3 bases, there was a span of 7 bases. The CDR3 spans 12 residues. Germline CDR1 is MNHEY and CDR2 is SVGAGI. Here the CDR3 reads CASKTVGNTIYF. The CDR3 nucleotides are TGTGCCAGCAAAACAGTTGGAAACACCATATATTTT.

A few counts support this clonotype. This chain joins TRBV5-1 and TRBJ1-1, with D perhaps TRBD1 (5 bases). The V gene's germline CDR1 is SGHRS and CDR2 YFSETQ. This CDR3 has 16 residues. V was cut by 0 bases and J by 1 base, with 13 bases left in between. CDR3 DNA sequence: TGCGCCAGCAGCTTGGGCGGGGCGCAGGGGAACACTGAAGCTTTCTTT. It yields the protein CASSLGGAQGNTEAFF.

V usage is TRBV5-5 and J usage is TRBJ1-2, with D possibly matching TRBD1 (6 bases). This CDR3 is 13 amino acids long. Trimming shortened V by 2 bases and J by 8 bases, and 13 bases separated the two germline ends. Germline loops: CDR1 SGHKS, CDR2 YYEKEE (reference sequence). CDR3 amino acids: CASSLGGPWGYTF. CDR3 DNA: TGTGCCAGCAGCTTAGGGGGTCCCTGGGGCTACACCTTC.

The sample holds many counts of this clonotype. The gene calls are TRBV12-3 or TRBV12-4 and TRBJ2-2, with TRBD1 identical over 7 bases. Trimming took 6 bases from V and 15 from J; bases not matched to a gene: 10. The CDR3 extends over 12 amino acids. The CDR3 spells CASSPQGWLVFF. The CDR3 coding sequence is TGTGCCAGCAGCCCACAGGGGTGGTTGGTGTTTTTT.

The chain is built from TRBV19 and TRBJ1-1; D remains ambiguous. V shed 3 bases and J shed 5 bases, with 10 bases lying between them. Germline V gene data show CDR1 as LNHDA and CDR2 as SQIVND (reference sequence). The CDR3 has 13 residues. DNA of the CDR3: TGTGCCAGTAGTATCGGGCCAAAGACTGAAGCTTTCTTT. This encodes CASSIGPKTEAFF. Variable domain in full (rest from reference TRBV19 and TRBJ1-1): DGGITQSPKYLFRKEGQNVTLSCEQNLNHDAMYWYRQDPGQGLRLIYYSQIVNDFQKGDIAEGYSVSREKKESFPLTVTSAQKNPTAFYLCASSIGPKTEAFFGQGTRLTVV.

This chain uses TRBV10-3 with TRBJ2-7; tentative D call: TRBD1 (5 bases). Germline V gene data show CDR1 as ENHRY and CDR2 as SYGVKD. This CDR3 contains 16 residues. Trimming cost V 5 bases and J 5 bases, with 22 bases left between them. Here the CDR3 DNA reads TGTGCCATCAGTAACTTCCAGGGTGGAGTGCTCCACGAGCAGTACTTC. Residues: CAISNFQGGVLHEQYF.

The chain combines TRBV11-2 with TRBJ1-1; tentatively, D is TRBD1 (5 bases). The CDR3 has 13 residues. V was cut by 5 bases and J by 6 bases, with 13 bases left in between. Looked up from germline, CDR1 is SGHAT and CDR2 is FQNNGV. The chain's CDR3 is CASSGEGIAEAFF. The CDR3 DNA follows: TGTGCCAGCAGCGGGGAGGGGATAGCTGAAGCTTTCTTT.

This clonotype appeared a few times. The CDR3 region is CASSLTSQGGNTIYF. The CDR3 region has the DNA TGTGCCAGCAGCTTAACCTCGCAGGGAGGAAACACCATATATTTT. V and J are TRBV7-8 and TRBJ1-3; D is possibly TRBD1 (5 bases). The CDR3 is 15 amino acids. The V and J ends lost 2 bases and 4 bases respectively, with 12 bases between them. Germline assignment: CDR1 SGHVS and CDR2 FQNEAQ.

This clonotype appeared a few times. This chain uses TRBV25-1 with TRBJ1-4, with unresolved D. Germline V gene data show CDR1 as MGHDK and CDR2 as SYGVNS. The CDR3 is 15 residues long. V shed 4 bases and J shed 5 bases, with 14 bases lying between them. In nucleotides, the CDR3 is TGTGCCAGCAGTGCAGAGGCAGGAACGAATGAAAAACTGTTTTTT. It translates to CASSAEAGTNEKLFF.

The chain couples TRBV4-2 to TRBJ1-1, with unresolved D. Trimming shortened V by 5 bases and J by 1 base, and 8 bases separated the two germline ends. Germline CDR1 LGHNA, CDR2 YNFKEQ. There are 13 residues in the CDR3. CDR3 DNA sequence: TGTGCCAGCAGCGTAGGGAAGAACACTGAAGCTTTCTTT. This translates into CASSVGKNTEAFF.

At least ten counts were recorded for this clonotype. The chain couples TRBV4-3 to TRBJ2-1, with 9 nucleotides matching TRBD2. Trimming removed 0 bases from V and 4 bases from J; junction bases left unmatched: 4. Germline V lookup: CDR1 LGHNA, CDR2 YSLEER. CDR3 length: 16 residues. CDR3 region: CASSQEDLAGYNEQFF. The CDR3 region has the DNA TGCGCCAGCAGCCAAGAGGATCTAGCGGGGTACAATGAGCAGTTCTTC.